This T cell receptor beta chain stems from a study of T cell responses to AZD1222 COVID-19 vaccine. Profiled with immunoSEQ multiplex PCR; TCRdb holds only in-frame clones, not every one. The data show approximately 150,000 clones, with approximately 89% seen just once and about 1.8% held by the top ten. V was clipped by 5 bases and J by 0 bases, with 10 bases between them. The germline gives CDR1 LGHNA, CDR2 YNFKEQ. The CDR3 has 14 residues. This receptor was taken from an adult who received the AZD1222 COVID-19 vaccine. This chain joins TRBV4-2 and TRBJ1-1; no clear D. Sequenced here: peripheral blood, sampled 28 days after the second AZD1222 dose. CDR3: CASSWGEMNTEAFF. CDR3 in DNA: TGTGCCAGCAGCTGGGGAGAAATGAACACTGAAGCTTTCTTT.